Listed below are T cell receptor beta chains from one sample, sequenced in a study of blood T cell repertoires in COVID-19. TCRdb's copy holds only in-frame clones and misses some; the assay was immunoSEQ multiplex PCR. The sample has tens of thousands of clones; more than 80% are singletons. The specimen was peripheral blood. The receptors stem from a woman in her sixties or seventies with acute or convalescent COVID-19. Both conserved end residues are part of each CDR3. Fields, in order: clone size, V gene, D gene, J gene, CDR3 protein, CDR3 DNA. The D gene is left open where the match is weak. Size values are once, few and many counts, or a class for expanded clones, and some rows have none.

once,TRBV24-1,TRBD1,TRBJ1-2,CATSDSGRGQGYTF,TGTGCCACCAGTGATTCGGGCAGGGGGCAAGGCTACACCTTC
NA,TRBV7-9,TRBD1,TRBJ1-5,CASSAPDRGPYSNQPQHF,TGTGCCAGCAGCGCTCCGGACAGGGGACCTTATAGCAATCAGCCCCAGCATTTT
NA,TRBV3-1/TRBV3-2,TRBD2,TRBJ2-1,CASSPAQGLAGAFTYNEQFF,TGTGCCAGCAGCCCTGCCCAGGGACTAGCGGGGGCCTTCACCTACAATGAGCAGTTCTTC
NA,TRBV9,NA,TRBJ2-7,CASSPIGSSYEQYF,TGTGCCAGCAGCCCGATCGGGTCCTCCTACGAGCAGTACTTC
NA,TRBV5-1,TRBD2,TRBJ2-1,CASSPTSGGAYEQFF,TGCGCCAGCAGCCCGACTAGCGGGGGGGCCTATGAGCAGTTCTTC
NA,TRBV9,TRBD2,TRBJ2-1,CASSVGASGGPFSNEQFF,TGTGCCAGCAGCGTAGGGGCTAGCGGGGGGCCCTTCTCAAATGAGCAGTTCTTC
NA,TRBV30,TRBD1,TRBJ1-5,CAWKGGRQGTHGNQPQHF,TGTGCCTGGAAAGGGGGAAGACAGGGGACCCATGGCAATCAGCCCCAGCATTTT
NA,TRBV9,NA,TRBJ2-5,CASSVGSLSGETQYF,TGTGCCAGCAGCGTAGGGTCACTATCGGGAGAGACCCAGTACTTC
NA,TRBV5-7,NA,TRBJ2-2,CASSVPRRAPNTGELFF,TGTGCCAGCAGCGTCCCAAGACGAGCGCCCAACACCGGGGAGCTGTTTTTT
NA,TRBV5-1,TRBD1,TRBJ1-1,CASSLGATGGYTEAFF,TGCGCCAGCAGCTTGGGGGCCACAGGGGGCTACACTGAAGCTTTCTTT
NA,TRBV11-1,NA,TRBJ2-3,CASSALGGLTDTQYF,TGTGCCAGCAGCGCGCTAGGTGGACTCACAGATACGCAGTATTTT
NA,TRBV27,NA,TRBJ2-5,CASSLGETGVMYF,TGTGCCAGCAGTTTAGGGGAGACCGGGGTTATGTACTTC
few,TRBV11-3,NA,TRBJ1-1,CASSLMFGTEAFF,TGTGCCAGCAGCTTAATGTTCGGCACTGAAGCTTTCTTT
NA,TRBV18,TRBD1,TRBJ1-1,CASSPNGQGATEAFF,TGTGCCAGCTCACCCAACGGACAGGGGGCAACTGAAGCTTTCTTT
NA,TRBV29-1,TRBD1,TRBJ2-7,CSVLGGQGAYEQYF,TGCAGCGTACTGGGGGGACAGGGGGCCTACGAGCAGTACTTC
NA,TRBV5-4,TRBD2,TRBJ2-1,CASSLDSGGTYNEQFF,TGTGCCAGCAGCTTGGACAGCGGGGGCACATACAATGAGCAGTTCTTC
NA,TRBV5-1,NA,TRBJ2-7,CASGFGVDYEQYF,TGCGCCAGCGGCTTCGGGGTCGACTACGAGCAGTACTTC
NA,TRBV11-2,TRBD2,TRBJ2-7,CASSSQAGPAYEQYF,TGTGCCAGCAGCTCCCAAGCGGGGCCCGCCTACGAGCAGTACTTC
once,TRBV6-2/TRBV6-3,NA,TRBJ2-7,CASSAVSGGYEQYF,TGTGCCAGCAGTGCCGTGAGTGGCGGCTACGAGCAGTACTTC
NA,TRBV24-1,TRBD1,TRBJ2-2,CATKGQGASGELFF,TGTGCCACCAAGGGACAGGGGGCTTCCGGGGAGCTGTTTTTT
NA,TRBV5-8,TRBD1,TRBJ2-3,CASSLRTGVADTQYF,TGTGCCAGCAGCTTGCGGACAGGGGTTGCAGATACGCAGTATTTT
few,TRBV29-1,TRBD2,TRBJ2-7,CSVEPERGSYEQYF,TGCAGCGTTGAGCCCGAGCGGGGCTCCTACGAGCAGTACTTC
NA,TRBV19,NA,TRBJ2-7,CASSKTFPIYEQYF,TGTGCCAGTAGTAAGACTTTTCCCATCTACGAGCAGTACTTC
NA,TRBV11-1,TRBD1,TRBJ2-7,CASSSFRDRVSYEQYF,TGTGCCAGCAGCTCATTCCGGGACAGGGTCTCCTACGAGCAGTACTTC
once,TRBV6-5,TRBD1,TRBJ1-4,CASSYGTGAVNEKLFF,TGTGCCAGCAGTTATGGGACAGGGGCAGTTAATGAAAAACTGTTTTTT
NA,TRBV3-1/TRBV3-2,NA,TRBJ2-1,CASSTLLKGEFQGIEQFF,TGTGCCAGCAGCACCCTCTTGAAGGGGGAATTCCAGGGGATTGAGCAGTTCTTC
NA,TRBV7-9,NA,TRBJ1-2,CASSLGTPNYGYTF,TGTGCCAGCAGCTTAGGGACACCGAACTATGGCTACACCTTC
NA,TRBV7-9,TRBD1,TRBJ2-7,CASSPQDRDYEQYF,TGTGCCAGCAGCCCACAGGACAGGGACTACGAGCAGTACTTC
NA,TRBV7-6,TRBD1,TRBJ2-3,CASTGTGPDTQYF,TGTGCCAGCACCGGGACAGGCCCAGATACGCAGTATTTT
NA,TRBV29-1,TRBD1,TRBJ1-2,CSVMRGQGDYGYTF,TGCAGCGTTATGCGAGGCCAGGGGGACTATGGCTACACCTTC
few,TRBV4-1,TRBD1,TRBJ1-1,CASSQTGATEAFF,TGCGCCAGCAGCCAGACAGGGGCTACTGAAGCTTTCTTT
NA,TRBV6-5,NA,TRBJ1-5,CASSSANQPQHF,TGTGCCAGCAGCAGCGCTAATCAGCCCCAGCATTTT
NA,TRBV5-4,NA,TRBJ1-6,CASSLSPDSPLHF,TGTGCCAGCAGCCTCTCTCCGGATTCACCCCTCCACTTT
NA,TRBV11-2,TRBD1,TRBJ1-2,CASSLGTGANYGYTF,TGTGCCAGCAGCTTAGGGACAGGGGCTAACTATGGCTACACCTTC
NA,TRBV7-3,NA,TRBJ2-5,CASSLSPGPQETQYF,TGTGCCAGCAGCTTATCCCCGGGTCCCCAAGAGACCCAGTACTTC
NA,TRBV12-3/TRBV12-4,NA,TRBJ1-2,CASSLTEYGYTF,TGTGCCAGCAGCCTTACAGAATATGGCTACACCTTC
once,TRBV14,NA,TRBJ1-6,CASIWELNSPLHF,TGTGCCAGCATATGGGAGCTGAATTCACCCCTCCACTTT
NA,TRBV18,NA,TRBJ2-7,CASSPPQNYEQYF,TGTGCCAGCTCACCACCTCAAAACTACGAGCAGTACTTC
NA,TRBV21-1,NA,TRBJ2-7,CASSKDKVNRGLPYEQYF,TGTGCCAGCAGCAAAGACAAAGTCAACAGGGGGCTTCCCTACGAGCAGTACTTC
few,TRBV4-2,NA,TRBJ1-4,CASSQDHWQVNEKLFF,TGTGCCAGCAGCCAAGATCACTGGCAGGTAAATGAAAAACTGTTTTTT
once,TRBV27,TRBD1,TRBJ1-2,CASGSRQGAYYGYTF,TGTGCCAGCGGGTCCCGACAGGGGGCTTACTATGGCTACACCTTC
NA,TRBV9,NA,TRBJ1-2,CASSRRGGEYGYTF,TGTGCCAGCAGCCGGCGCGGCGGGGAGTATGGCTACACCTTC
NA,TRBV12-3/TRBV12-4,NA,TRBJ1-1,CASRPGVNTEAFF,TGTGCCAGCCGGCCAGGGGTGAACACTGAAGCTTTCTTT
NA,TRBV6-2/TRBV6-3,TRBD2,TRBJ2-7,CASSYSVLAGAYEQYF,TGTGCCAGCAGTTACTCGGTCCTAGCGGGGGCCTACGAGCAGTACTTC
NA,TRBV27,NA,TRBJ1-3,CASSLVAAGNTIYF,TGTGCCAGCAGTTTAGTGGCAGCTGGAAACACCATATATTTT
few,TRBV18,NA,TRBJ1-6,CASSPLGRGSSYNSPLHF,TGTGCCAGCTCACCATTAGGGAGGGGCAGCTCCTATAATTCACCCCTCCACTTT
NA,TRBV4-1,NA,TRBJ1-1,CASSRITPDTEAFF,TGCGCCAGCAGCCGTATAACGCCGGACACTGAAGCTTTCTTT
NA,TRBV24-1,TRBD1,TRBJ1-1,CATSDSAGTGATEAFF,TGTGCCACCAGTGATTCCGCGGGGACAGGGGCCACTGAAGCTTTCTTT
NA,TRBV6-2/TRBV6-3,TRBD2,TRBJ2-3,CASSRARSGTSGGKPDTQYF,TGTGCCAGCAGTAGAGCACGATCCGGGACTAGCGGGGGGAAGCCAGATACGCAGTATTTT
NA,TRBV2,NA,TRBJ1-3,CASSPGSSGNTIYF,TGTGCCAGCAGCCCCGGGAGCTCTGGAAACACCATATATTTT